The 13 T cell receptor beta chains listed next were all sequenced from one sample in a study of blood T cell repertoires in COVID-19. Using immunoSEQ multiplex PCR, the repertoire was profiled, and TCRdb retains in-frame clones only, with some absent. The table records 150,000 to 200,000 clones, approximately 92% of them present only once. Sequencing was done on a sample of PBMCs or T cells enriched from blood (not recorded which). The receptors were sampled from a woman aged 40 to 49 with acute COVID-19.

The genes are TRBV7-2 and TRBJ2-7, with 7 bases fitting TRBD2. Germline CDR1 is SGHTA and CDR2 is FQGNSA. This CDR3 is 13 amino acids long. V was pared by 3 bases and J by 5 bases, with 4 bases of the junction left unmatched. CDR3 region: CASSFGGSNEQYF. CDR3 DNA: TGTGCCAGCAGCTTTGGCGGGAGCAACGAGCAGTACTTC.

The V call is TRBV5-1, the J call TRBJ1-4; TRBD1 matches 8 bases. Germline V gene data show CDR1 as SGHRS and CDR2 as YFSETQ. The CDR3 has 16 residues. V shed 2 bases, J shed 3 bases, and the junction held 6 bases outside the gene matches. The CDR3 region has the DNA TGCGCCAGCAGCTTACTCGGGACAGGCGCTAATGAAAAACTGTTTTTT. This codes for CASSLLGTGANEKLFF.

V and J are TRBV7-8 and TRBJ2-7; 10 bases fit TRBD1. Trimming at V came to 5 bases and at J to 4 bases, leaving 8 bases not matched to a gene. This CDR3 comprises 15 residues. Looked up from germline, CDR1 is SGHVS and CDR2 is FQNEAQ. The CDR3 here is CASSNRDRGGYEQYF. The CDR3 DNA sequence: TGTGCCAGCAGCAACCGGGACAGGGGTGGTTACGAGCAGTACTTC.

There are a few counts of this clone. V usage is TRBV5-4 and J usage is TRBJ1-2; D unclear. V gave up 4 bases and J gave up 7 bases, with 14 bases separating them. Per the germline V gene, CDR1 is SGHNT and CDR2 is YYREEE (reference sequence). The CDR3 length is 13 residues. The CDR3 bases are TGTGCCAGCAGCGGAGGCCAACGTAGTGGCTACACCTTC. This encodes CASSGGQRSGYTF.

The chain joins TRBV9 to TRBJ1-6; the D is unclear. This CDR3 is 14 amino acids long. Germline V gives CDR1 SGDLS, CDR2 YYNGEE. V was trimmed by 0 bases and J by 5 bases, leaving 6 bases between them. CDR3 loop: CASSVGQNNSPLHF. DNA for the CDR3: TGTGCCAGCAGCGTAGGGCAGAATAATTCACCCCTCCACTTT.

This chain connects TRBV18 to TRBJ2-3; tentative D call: TRBD2 (6 bases). V was clipped by 6 bases and J by 2 bases, with 12 bases between them. Germline V gives CDR1 KGHSH, CDR2 LQKENI. There are 14 residues in the CDR3. The DNA for the CDR3 is TGTGCCAGCTCGCCGGGACTCCCCACAGATACGCAGTATTTT. Protein: CASSPGLPTDTQYF. The full variable domain, its missing parts supplied by reference TRBV18 and TRBJ2-3, is NAGVMQNPRHLVRRRGQEARLRCSPMKGHSHVYWYRQLPEEGLKFMVYLQKENIIDESGMPKERFSAEFPKEGPSILRIQQVVRGDSAAYFCASSPGLPTDTQYFGPGTRLTVL.

This rearrangement joins TRBV7-2 to TRBJ2-3; TRBD2 is a possible D gene (6 bases). The CDR3 is 13 amino acids. V was cut by 1 base and J by 4 bases, with 6 bases left in between. Germline V CDR1 and CDR2: SGHTA, FQGNSA. CDR3 residues: CASSLGGADTQYF. The CDR3 DNA follows: TGTGCCAGCAGCTTAGGGGGGGCAGATACGCAGTATTTT.

This clone was seen only once. The chain joins TRBV6-2 or TRBV6-3 to TRBJ2-7; D is unclear. The CDR3 totals 17 residues. Per the germline V gene, CDR1 is MNHEY and CDR2 is SVGEGT. Trimming stripped 0 bases from V and 3 bases from J, with 18 bases between. The CDR3 is CASSYSRAFLDYYEQYF. Here the CDR3 DNA reads TGTGCCAGCAGTTACTCTCGTGCCTTCCTAGATTACTACGAGCAGTACTTC.

This chain joins TRBV11-2 and TRBJ1-4; D possibly corresponds to TRBD1 (6 bases). Germline V gene sequence: CDR1 SGHAT, CDR2 FQNNGV. Trimming took off 8 bases at V and 2 bases at J, with 12 bases between the two ends. The CDR3 is 14 residues long. The DNA of the CDR3 is TGTGCCAGCGGACAGAGCATCACTAATGAAAAACTGTTTTTT. Protein: CASGQSITNEKLFF.

This chain uses TRBV30 with TRBJ2-3, with 10 positions matching TRBD2. CDR3 length: 15 amino acids. J lost 4 bases, V lost 2 bases, and 6 bases had no gene match. CDR1 is GTSNPN and CDR2 is SVGIG in the germline V gene (reference sequence). CDR3 in DNA: TGTGCCTGGAGTCTACGGACTAGCGGCCCAGATACGCAGTATTTT. Translated: CAWSLRTSGPDTQYF.

The rearrangement links TRBV18 to TRBJ1-5, with D unresolved. Germline V gene sequence: CDR1 KGHSH, CDR2 LQKENI. V gave up 2 bases and J gave up 4 bases, with 12 bases separating them. The CDR3 totals 15 residues. As DNA, the CDR3 is TGTGCCAGCTCACCAACCGGCAGAGGGAATCAGCCCCAGCATTTT. Protein sequence: CASSPTGRGNQPQHF.

This chain uses TRBV27 with TRBJ2-7; maybe TRBD1 (7 bases). Germline V CDR1 and CDR2: MNHEY, SMNVEV (reference sequence). The V end lost 2 bases, the J end lost 3 bases, and 14 bases lay between the germline ends. This CDR3 has 15 residues. This CDR3 is CASSLTGVGLYEQYF. The CDR3 region has the DNA TGTGCCAGCAGTTTAACAGGGGTGGGACTCTACGAGCAGTACTTC.

The V and J genes are TRBV3-1 (or the pseudogene TRBV3-2) and TRBJ2-1, with 7 nucleotides matching TRBD2. V was pared by 4 bases and J by 7 bases, with 7 bases of the junction left unmatched. Germline V gene sequence: CDR1 LGHDT, CDR2 YNNKEL (reference sequence). The CDR3 covers 14 residues. CDR3 in amino acids: CASSPRWGGNEQFF. The CDR3 bases are TGTGCCAGCAGCCCCCGATGGGGGGGAAATGAGCAGTTCTTC.